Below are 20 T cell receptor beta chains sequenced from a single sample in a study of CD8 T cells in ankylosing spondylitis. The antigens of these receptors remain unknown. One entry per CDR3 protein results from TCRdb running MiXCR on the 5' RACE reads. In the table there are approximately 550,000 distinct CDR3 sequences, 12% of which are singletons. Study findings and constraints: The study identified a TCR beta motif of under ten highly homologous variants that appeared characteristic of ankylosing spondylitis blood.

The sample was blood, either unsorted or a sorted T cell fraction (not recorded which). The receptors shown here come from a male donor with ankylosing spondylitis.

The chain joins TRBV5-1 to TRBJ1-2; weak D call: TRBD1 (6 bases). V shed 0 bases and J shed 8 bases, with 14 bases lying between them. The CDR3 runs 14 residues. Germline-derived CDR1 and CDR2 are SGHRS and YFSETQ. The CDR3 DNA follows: TGCGCCAGCAGCTTGGCACTACAGGGTTACGGCTACACCTTC. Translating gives CASSLALQGYGYTF.

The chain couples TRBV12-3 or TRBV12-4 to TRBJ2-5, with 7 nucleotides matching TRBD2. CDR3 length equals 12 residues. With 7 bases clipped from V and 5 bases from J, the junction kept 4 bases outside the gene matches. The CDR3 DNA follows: TGTGCCAGCAATGGGGGGGGGGAGACCCAGTACTTC. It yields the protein CASNGGGETQYF.

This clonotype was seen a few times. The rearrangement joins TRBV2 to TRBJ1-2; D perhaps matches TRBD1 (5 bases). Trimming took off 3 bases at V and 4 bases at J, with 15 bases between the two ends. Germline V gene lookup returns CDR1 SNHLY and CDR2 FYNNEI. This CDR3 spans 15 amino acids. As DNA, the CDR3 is TGTGCCAGCAGTGAGCTGGTTCAGGGAGGCTATGGCTACACCTTC. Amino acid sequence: CASSELVQGGYGYTF.

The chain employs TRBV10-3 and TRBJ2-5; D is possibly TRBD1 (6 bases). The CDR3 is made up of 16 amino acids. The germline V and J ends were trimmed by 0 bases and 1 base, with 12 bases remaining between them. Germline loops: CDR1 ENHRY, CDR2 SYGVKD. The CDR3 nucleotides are TGTGCCATCAGTGAGTCGTGGCAGGGGACCCAAGAGACCCAGTACTTC. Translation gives CAISESWQGTQETQYF.

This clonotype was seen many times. This CDR3 is CASSPRSGSTDTQYF. The DNA of the CDR3 is TGCGCCAGCAGCCCGCGGAGCGGTAGCACAGATACGCAGTATTTT. V gene TRBV5-1 combines with J gene TRBJ2-3, with a tentative D call TRBD2 (5 bases). Germline V gives CDR1 SGHRS, CDR2 YFSETQ. V gave up 4 bases and J gave up 0 bases, with 12 bases separating them. The CDR3 length is 15 residues.

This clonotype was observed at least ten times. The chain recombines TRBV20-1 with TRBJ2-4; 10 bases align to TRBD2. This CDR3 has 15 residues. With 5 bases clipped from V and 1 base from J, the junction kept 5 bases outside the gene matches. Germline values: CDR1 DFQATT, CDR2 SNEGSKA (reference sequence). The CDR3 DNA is TGCAGTGCTCATATAGCGGGAGGCGCCAAAAACATTCAGTACTTC. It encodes CSAHIAGGAKNIQYF.

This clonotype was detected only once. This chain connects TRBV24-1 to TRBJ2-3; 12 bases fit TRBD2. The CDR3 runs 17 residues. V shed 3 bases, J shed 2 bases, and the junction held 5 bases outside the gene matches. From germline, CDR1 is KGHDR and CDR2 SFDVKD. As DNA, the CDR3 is TGTGCCACCAGTGATGCCGGACTAGCGGGGATCACAGATACGCAGTATTTT. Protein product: CATSDAGLAGITDTQYF.

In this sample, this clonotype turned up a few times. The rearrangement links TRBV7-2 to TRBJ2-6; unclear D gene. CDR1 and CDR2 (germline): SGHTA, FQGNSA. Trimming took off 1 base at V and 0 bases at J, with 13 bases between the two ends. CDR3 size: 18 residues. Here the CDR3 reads CASSLGFTVSSGANVLTF. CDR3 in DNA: TGTGCCAGCAGCTTAGGCTTTACAGTGAGCTCTGGGGCCAACGTCCTGACTTTC.

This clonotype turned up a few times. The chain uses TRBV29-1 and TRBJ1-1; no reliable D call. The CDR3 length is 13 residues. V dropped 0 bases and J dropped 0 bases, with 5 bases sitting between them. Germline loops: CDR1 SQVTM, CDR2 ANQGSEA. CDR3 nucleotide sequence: TGCAGCGTTGAAGAGATCATGAACACTGAAGCTTTCTTT. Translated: CSVEEIMNTEAFF. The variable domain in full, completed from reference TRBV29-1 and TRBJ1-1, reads SAVISQKPSRDICQRGTSLTIQCQVDSQVTMMFWYRQQPGQSLTLIATANQGSEATYESGFVIDKFPISRPNLTFSTLTVSNMSPEDSSIYLCSVEEIMNTEAFFGQGTRLTVV.

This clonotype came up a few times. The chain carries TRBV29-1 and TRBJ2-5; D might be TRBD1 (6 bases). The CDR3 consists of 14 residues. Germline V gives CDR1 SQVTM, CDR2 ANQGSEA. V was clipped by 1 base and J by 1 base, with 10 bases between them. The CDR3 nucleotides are TGCAGCGTTGAAGGTAGGGGGAGCCAAGAGACCCAGTACTTC. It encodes CSVEGRGSQETQYF.

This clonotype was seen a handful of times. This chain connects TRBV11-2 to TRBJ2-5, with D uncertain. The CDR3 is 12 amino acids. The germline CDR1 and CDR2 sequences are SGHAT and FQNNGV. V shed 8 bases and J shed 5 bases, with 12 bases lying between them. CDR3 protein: CASSPSSETQYF. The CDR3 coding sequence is TGTGCCAGCTCCCCTTCGAGTGAGACCCAGTACTTC. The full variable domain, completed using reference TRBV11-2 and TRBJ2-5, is EAGVAQSPRYKIIEKRQSVAFWCNPISGHATLYWYQQILGQGPKLLIQFQNNGVVDDSQLPKDRFSAERLKGVDSTLKIQPAKLEDSAVYLCASSPSSETQYFGPGTRLLVL.

The chain's CDR3 is CASSSSPGKGSAGELFF. For the CDR3, the DNA is TGTGCCAGCAGTTCAAGCCCAGGGAAGGGGAGCGCCGGGGAGCTGTTTTTT. The V gene is TRBV27, the J gene TRBJ2-2; perhaps D is TRBD1 or TRBD2 (5 bases each). CDR1 and CDR2 from the germline V gene are MNHEY and SMNVEV (reference sequence). CDR3 length equals 17 residues. V was clipped by 4 bases and J by 6 bases, with 21 bases between them.

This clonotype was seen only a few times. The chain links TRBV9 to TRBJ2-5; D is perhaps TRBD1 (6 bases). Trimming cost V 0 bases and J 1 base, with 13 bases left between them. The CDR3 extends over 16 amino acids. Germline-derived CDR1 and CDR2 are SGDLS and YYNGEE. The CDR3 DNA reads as TGTGCCAGCAGCGTAGGAGGCAGGGGTGGCCAAGAGACCCAGTACTTC. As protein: CASSVGGRGGQETQYF.

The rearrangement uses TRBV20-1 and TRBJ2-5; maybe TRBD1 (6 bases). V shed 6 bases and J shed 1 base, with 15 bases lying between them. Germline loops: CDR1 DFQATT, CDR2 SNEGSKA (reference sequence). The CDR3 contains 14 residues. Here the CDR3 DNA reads TGCAGTGCCGCGGCACAGGGTGGCCAAGAGACCCAGTACTTC. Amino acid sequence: CSAAAQGGQETQYF.

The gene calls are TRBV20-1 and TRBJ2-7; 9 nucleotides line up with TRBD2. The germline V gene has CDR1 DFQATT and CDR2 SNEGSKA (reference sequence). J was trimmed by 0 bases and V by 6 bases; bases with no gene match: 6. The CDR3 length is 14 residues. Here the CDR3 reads CSARRLAVSYEQYF. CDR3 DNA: TGCAGTGCCAGGAGACTAGCGGTCTCCTACGAGCAGTACTTC.

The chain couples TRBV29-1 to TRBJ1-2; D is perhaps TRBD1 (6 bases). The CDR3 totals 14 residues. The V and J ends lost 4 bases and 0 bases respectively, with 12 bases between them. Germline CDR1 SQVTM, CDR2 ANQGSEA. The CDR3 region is CSVGGGSANYGYTF. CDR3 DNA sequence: TGCAGCGTTGGAGGGGGGTCCGCTAACTATGGCTACACCTTC. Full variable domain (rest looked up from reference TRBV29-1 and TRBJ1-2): SAVISQKPSRDICQRGTSLTIQCQVDSQVTMMFWYRQQPGQSLTLIATANQGSEATYESGFVIDKFPISRPNLTFSTLTVSNMSPEDSSIYLCSVGGGSANYGYTFGSGTRLTVV.

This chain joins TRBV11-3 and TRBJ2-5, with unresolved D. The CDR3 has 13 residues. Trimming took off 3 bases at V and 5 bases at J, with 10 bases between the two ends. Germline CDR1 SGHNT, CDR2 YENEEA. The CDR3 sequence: CASSFGLRETQYF. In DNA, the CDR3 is TGTGCCAGCAGCTTCGGGCTGCGGGAGACCCAGTACTTC.

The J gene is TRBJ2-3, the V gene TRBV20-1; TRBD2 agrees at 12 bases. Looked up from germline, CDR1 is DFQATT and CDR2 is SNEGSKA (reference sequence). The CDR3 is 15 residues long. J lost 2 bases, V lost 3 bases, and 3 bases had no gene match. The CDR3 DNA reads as TGCAGTGCTAGGCTAGCGGGAGGGCCCACAGATACGCAGTATTTT. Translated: CSARLAGGPTDTQYF.

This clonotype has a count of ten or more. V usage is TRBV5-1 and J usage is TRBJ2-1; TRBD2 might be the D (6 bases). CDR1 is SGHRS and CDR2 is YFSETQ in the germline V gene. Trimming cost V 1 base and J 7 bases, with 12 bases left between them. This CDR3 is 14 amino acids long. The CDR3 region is CASSLFPRGNEQFF. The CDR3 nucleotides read TGCGCCAGCAGCTTGTTCCCCCGGGGGAATGAGCAGTTCTTC.

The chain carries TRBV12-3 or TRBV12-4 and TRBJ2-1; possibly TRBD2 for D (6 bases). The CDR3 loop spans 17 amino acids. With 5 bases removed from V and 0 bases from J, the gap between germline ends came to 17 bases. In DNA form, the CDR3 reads TGTGCCAGCAGTGGGGGGACTTACACCCTCTCCTACAATGAGCAGTTCTTC. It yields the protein CASSGGTYTLSYNEQFF.